This T cell receptor (beta chain) was identified in a study of patients and donors after allogeneic stem cell transplantation. The V and J ends lost 1 base and 6 bases respectively, with 10 bases between them. The CDR3 spans 14 residues. The germline V gene has CDR1 LNHDA and CDR2 SQIVND (reference sequence). This clonotype was observed a few times. A single record per CDR3 protein comes from TCRdb applying MiXCR to the RT-PCR reads. The profile shows 390,000 or so distinct CDR3 sequences, 16% of them singletons. This TCR derives from a human donor who was either an allogeneic HSCT recipient or a stem cell or donor lymphocyte infusion donor (not recorded which). It is not recorded whose cells these are; they may come from a transplant donor. This chain links TRBV19 with TRBJ2-1; unclear D gene. The specimen sequenced was blood, either unsorted or a sorted T cell fraction (not recorded which). The DNA of the CDR3 is TGTGCCAGTAGTATAGTCACTCGAGGCAATGAGCAGTTCTTC. Protein sequence: CASSIVTRGNEQFF.